This T cell receptor (beta chain) was found in a study of blood T cells in healthy people across ages. Primed by a sample-barcoded 5' primer and a J-beta primer mix, a second PCR proceeded for about 6 to 12 cycles. TCRdb called the 5' RACE reads again in MiXCR, with one record for every CDR3 protein. Of approximately 600,000 distinct CDR3 sequences listed, under 70% are singletons. Isolation recovered at least 6.5 million PBMCs from every sample. This clonotype was found a few times. Antigen: not known. Points from the study as a whole: TCR beta diversity per million T cells fell roughly linearly with age. The study found more naive CD4+ cells and higher diversity in long-lived than aged donors.

Germline V lookup: CDR1 MNHNY, CDR2 SVGAGI (reference sequence). The germline V and J ends were trimmed by 6 bases and 10 bases, with 16 bases remaining between them. CDR3 length: 14 residues. The sequence came from a man aged 55 to 70 in good health. The specimen was blood. The chain has TRBV6-6 and TRBJ2-6; D is undetermined. DNA for the CDR3: TGTGCCAGCAGCACAACAGTAGGGTCGAACGTCCTGACTTTC. This gives the protein CASSTTVGSNVLTF.